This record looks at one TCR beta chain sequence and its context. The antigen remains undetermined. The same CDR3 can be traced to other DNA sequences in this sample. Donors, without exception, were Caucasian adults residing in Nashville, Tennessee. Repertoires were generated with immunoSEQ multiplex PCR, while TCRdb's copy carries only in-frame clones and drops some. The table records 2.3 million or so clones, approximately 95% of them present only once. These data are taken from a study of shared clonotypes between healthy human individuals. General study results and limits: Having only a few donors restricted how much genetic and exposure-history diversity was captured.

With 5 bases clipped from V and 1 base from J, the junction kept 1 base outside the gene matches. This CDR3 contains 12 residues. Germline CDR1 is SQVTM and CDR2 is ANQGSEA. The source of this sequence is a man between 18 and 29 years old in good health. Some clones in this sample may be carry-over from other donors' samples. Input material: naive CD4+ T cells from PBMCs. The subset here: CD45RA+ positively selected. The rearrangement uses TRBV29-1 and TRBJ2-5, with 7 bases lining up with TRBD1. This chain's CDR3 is CSVTGVQETQYF. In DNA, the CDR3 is TGCAGCGTTACAGGGGTCCAAGAGACCCAGTACTTC.